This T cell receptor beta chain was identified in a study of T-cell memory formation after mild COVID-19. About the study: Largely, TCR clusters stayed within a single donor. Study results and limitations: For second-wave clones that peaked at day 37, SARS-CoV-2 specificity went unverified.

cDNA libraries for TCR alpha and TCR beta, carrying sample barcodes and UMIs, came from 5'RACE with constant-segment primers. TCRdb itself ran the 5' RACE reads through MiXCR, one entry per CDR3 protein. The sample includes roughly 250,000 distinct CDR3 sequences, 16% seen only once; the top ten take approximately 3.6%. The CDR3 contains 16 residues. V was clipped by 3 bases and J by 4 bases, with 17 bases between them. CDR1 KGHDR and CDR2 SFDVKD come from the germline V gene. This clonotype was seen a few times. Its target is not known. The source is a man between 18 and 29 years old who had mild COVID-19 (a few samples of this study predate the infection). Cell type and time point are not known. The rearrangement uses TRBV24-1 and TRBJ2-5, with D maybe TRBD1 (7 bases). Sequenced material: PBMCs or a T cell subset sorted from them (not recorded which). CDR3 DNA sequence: TGTGCCACCAGTGATCCCAGAGAGGAGGGGGCAGAGACCCAGTACTTC. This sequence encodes CATSDPREEGAETQYF.